This T cell receptor beta chain emerged from a study of blood T cells in healthy people across ages (dated by TCRdb to about 2015). Background on the whole study: In model experiments, roughly one uniquely barcoded TCR beta cDNA molecule per two T cells was captured by template switching. Using deep sequencing normalized with unique cDNA molecular identifiers, the study measured how TCR beta repertoire diversity changes with age. The donors were divided into four age groups: young (average around 16 years), middle-aged (about 39), aged (approximately 64) and long-lived (roughly 82). Donors of different ages were randomly distributed across sequencing lanes to avoid experimental bias. Using the same blood draw, the study looked at two additional independent replicas of 1 million unique cDNA reads for two donors, one aged 18 to 30 and the other aged 80 or older.

A word on this clonotype: This receptor's antigen is unknown. Base qualities are not recorded, but no much larger clone differs from it by a single base.

The paper as a whole reports these results and caveats: Observed TCR beta diversity per million T cells fell roughly linearly with age, and a significant reduction was already apparent by age roughly 40. The CMV infection status of donors was not known, potentially confounding age-related changes in expanded clonotypes. Observed TCR beta diversity correlated strongly with the percentage of naive T cells measured by flow cytometry. Estimates of total diversity from one million sequenced T cells were regarded as lower bounds and underestimates. Compared with the aged group, more naive CD4+ T cells, fewer expanded clones and increased TCR diversity were shown by the long-lived group, suggesting age selection. Since profiling was done on bulk unsorted PBMCs, naive and antigen-experienced compartments could not be conclusively compared.

The 39 donors, aged about 6 to 90 years, were systemically healthy Caucasian individuals from Russia. Each donor gave ten milliliters of peripheral blood, collected into EDTA-treated Vacutainer tubes. Ficoll-Paque density-gradient centrifugation was used to isolate PBMCs, with at least 7 million obtained per sample. Total RNA was extracted from PBMCs with Trizol reagent, with at least 5 micrograms obtained per sample. Naive CD45RAhigh/CD27high T cell percentages were measured by flow cytometry on a PBMC aliquot from every donor. From the germline V gene (reference sequence), CDR1 is DFQATT and CDR2 is SNEGSKA. Taken from cysteine to phenylalanine, the CDR3 has 12 residues. CDR3 DNA only is kept here, 36 bases in frame from base 1. Receptor amplification or capture employed 5' RACE. Reads for this sample came from an Illumina HiSeq 2500. A second PCR of roughly 6 to 11 cycles was run with a J-beta primer mix and a sample-barcoded 5' primer. A template-switch 5' adaptor carrying 12 random nucleotides introduced a unique molecular identifier onto each TCR beta cDNA molecule. At least 3 million CDR3-containing paired-end reads were obtained from each sample. First-strand cDNA was synthesized from all RNA with the Mint cDNA synthesis kit, primed by a TRBC-specific oligonucleotide. After uracil-DNA glycosylase treatment, a first 18-cycle PCR used universal primers M1SS and BC2_uni_R on all cDNA. On the study's bioinformatics: For normalization, 1 million high-quality reads were randomly selected from each sample, with every read carrying a distinct molecular identifier. Reads with shared molecular identifiers were discarded instead of being binned into consensus sequences. MiTCR, run with a Q25 quality threshold and the strictest error-elimination algorithm, handled CDR3 identification, clonotype clustering and error correction. Lower-bound total TCR beta diversity was estimated with a nonparametric unseen species model using Euler transformation. Clones were called with MiXCR by TCRdb after fastp trimmed the public reads at Q25, and only in-frame beta chains were retained. Each CDR3 protein gets just one entry, which takes the most common genes and DNA from the rows behind it. Clone size and V and J calls follow TCRdb, not the original study. Recorded for this sample are about 670,000 distinct CDR3 sequences; over 40% of them occurred a single time. The ten largest account for 25% to 30% of the sample.

This sequence was found in a man of 80 years or more in good health. Here the chain combines TRBV20-1 and TRBJ2-5, and 8 junction bases match TRBD1. TRBJ2-4 matches the DNA end more closely, so the J call is doubtful. The sequenced material came from blood. The CDR3 is CSARTGSGIQYF. Here is the DNA: TGCAGTGCCCGGACAGGGAGTGGCATTCAGTACTTC.